Listed below are T cell receptor beta chains from one sample, sequenced in a study of shared clonotypes between healthy human individuals. The assay was immunoSEQ multiplex PCR, and TCRdb's table has in-frame clones only and misses some. Of 550,000 to 750,000 clones in the sample, nearly 97% are singletons; the top ten hold about 0.11%. The sample consisted of naive CD8+ T cells sorted from blood. These receptors were taken from a woman aged 25-40 years in good health. Both conserved end residues are part of each CDR3. A D gene is named only where the DNA matches it firmly. A row's size may be missing; if present it is once, few, many or a size class.

J gene | D gene | clone size | V gene | CDR3 protein | CDR3 DNA
TRBJ2-7 | - | - | TRBV4-1 | CASSQAYTYEQYF | TGCGCCAGCAGCCAAGCCTATACCTACGAGCAGTACTTC
TRBJ2-7 | TRBD2 | - | TRBV27 | CASSLAGEDHEQYF | TGTGCCAGCAGTTTAGCGGGAGAGGACCACGAGCAGTACTTC
TRBJ2-7 | - | - | TRBV19 | CASSLGTPYYEQYF | TGTGCCAGTAGTTTGGGGACCCCCTACTACGAGCAGTACTTC
TRBJ2-7 | - | - | TRBV19 | CASSIQGSYEQYF | TGTGCCAGTAGTATTCAGGGCTCCTACGAGCAGTACTTC
TRBJ2-1 | TRBD2 | - | TRBV29-1 | CSVGGGSGRLSNEQFF | TGCAGCGTCGGGGGAGGTAGCGGGAGACTTTCCAATGAGCAGTTCTTC
TRBJ2-2 | - | - | TRBV4-1 | CASSQERYPGANTGELFF | TGCGCCAGCAGCCAAGAAAGGTATCCAGGAGCCAACACCGGGGAGCTGTTTTTT
TRBJ1-4 | - | - | TRBV6-6 | CASSTSTWGEKLFF | TGTGCCAGCAGTACCTCGACCTGGGGTGAAAAACTGTTTTTT
TRBJ2-7 | TRBD1 | - | TRBV9 | CASSITSGGEQYF | TGTGCCAGCAGCATAACCTCAGGGGGCGAGCAGTACTTC
TRBJ1-1 | - | - | TRBV15 | CATSRGEGNTEAFF | TGTGCCACCAGCAGAGGAGAGGGGAACACTGAAGCTTTCTTT
TRBJ2-7 | TRBD1 | - | TRBV15 | CATSPGGYEQYF | TGTGCCACCAGCCCAGGGGGCTACGAGCAGTACTTC
TRBJ2-3 | TRBD2 | once | TRBV7-9 | CASSFDPGLYTDTQYF | TGTGCCAGCAGCTTCGATCCGGGACTATACACAGATACGCAGTATTTT
TRBJ1-1 | - | - | TRBV5-6 | CASSFEANEAFF | TGTGCCAGCAGCTTTGAGGCCAATGAAGCTTTCTTT
TRBJ1-2 | TRBD1 | - | TRBV11-2 | CASSLRQGNYGYTF | TGTGCCAGCAGCCTTCGACAGGGGAACTATGGCTACACCTTC
TRBJ2-2 | - | - | TRBV7-6 | CASSRLTVAEWRGELFF | TGTGCCAGCAGCCGATTGACGGTAGCGGAGTGGAGGGGGGAGCTGTTTTTT
TRBJ2-7 | TRBD1 | once | TRBV27 | CASSLTGGALDEQYF | TGTGCCAGCAGTCTGACAGGGGGCGCGTTGGATGAGCAGTACTTC
TRBJ2-5 | - | - | TRBV10-3 | CAISVVAGGLETQYF | TGTGCCATCAGTGTTGTCGCCGGAGGGCTAGAGACCCAGTACTTC
TRBJ2-3 | - | - | TRBV9 | CASSDPQRGDTQYF | TGTGCCAGCAGCGACCCGCAACGGGGAGATACGCAGTATTTT
TRBJ1-2 | - | - | TRBV11-2 | CASSLVGRIYGYTF | TGTGCCAGCAGCTTAGTAGGCAGAATATATGGCTACACCTTC
TRBJ1-2 | - | - | TRBV4-1 | CASSQGASGKANYGYTF | TGCGCCAGCAGCCAAGGGGCCTCCGGGAAGGCTAACTATGGCTACACCTTC
TRBJ2-5 | - | - | TRBV6-6 | CASSSPGEETQYF | TGTGCCAGCAGTTCGCCTGGGGAGGAGACCCAGTACTTC
TRBJ2-1 | - | - | TRBV2 | CASSESATSYNEQFF | TGTGCCAGCAGTGAATCTGCCACCTCCTACAATGAGCAGTTCTTC
TRBJ2-1 | TRBD2 | - | TRBV27 | CASSLTSGRALEQFF | TGTGCCAGCAGTCTGACTAGCGGGAGGGCCCTTGAGCAGTTCTTC
TRBJ2-5 | - | - | TRBV28 | CASTEGETQYF | TGTGCCAGCACCGAAGGAGAGACCCAGTACTTC
TRBJ1-6 | - | - | TRBV27 | CASSLGRGYAPYNSPLHF | TGTGCCAGCAGTCTCGGGAGGGGTTATGCGCCCTATAATTCACCCCTCCACTTT
TRBJ1-2 | - | - | TRBV27 | CASTPISGADPYTF | TGTGCCAGCACCCCCATCTCAGGGGCCGATCCCTACACCTTC
TRBJ2-7 | - | - | TRBV4-1 | CASSQEAGSLLYEQYF | TGCGCCAGCAGCCAAGAGGCCGGGTCGCTCCTTTACGAGCAGTACTTC
TRBJ2-1 | TRBD2 | - | TRBV13 | CASSLGGTSGRTSYNEQFF | TGTGCCAGCAGCTTAGGCGGGACTAGCGGGCGGACTTCCTACAATGAGCAGTTCTTC
TRBJ2-1 | - | - | TRBV21-1 | CASSNPGSGDFYNEQFF | TGTGCCAGCAGCAACCCGGGTAGCGGGGACTTCTACAATGAGCAGTTCTTC
TRBJ2-3 | TRBD1 | - | TRBV6-1 | CASSGGQAWADTQYF | TGTGCCAGCAGTGGAGGACAGGCTTGGGCAGATACGCAGTATTTT
TRBJ2-3 | - | few | TRBV5-8 | CASSPGLGGSDTQYF | TGTGCCAGCAGCCCGGGGTTGGGGGGTTCTGATACGCAGTATTTT
TRBJ1-1 | - | - | TRBV30 | CAWSVEGPEAFF | TGTGCCTGGAGTGTTGAGGGGCCTGAAGCTTTCTTT
TRBJ2-1 | TRBD1 | - | TRBV5-1 | CASSVGQGIYNEQFF | TGCGCCAGCAGCGTTGGACAGGGAATCTACAATGAGCAGTTCTTC
TRBJ1-1 | TRBD1 | - | TRBV5-4 | CASSAPGQGTEAFF | TGTGCCAGCAGCGCGCCGGGACAGGGCACTGAAGCTTTCTTT
TRBJ2-3 | - | - | TRBV7-9 | CASSSDRTTDTQYF | TGTGCCAGCAGCTCCGACAGGACCACAGATACGCAGTATTTT
TRBJ2-3 | - | - | TRBV28 | CASSLTGLSTDTQYF | TGTGCCAGCAGCCTCACAGGGCTAAGCACAGATACGCAGTATTTT
TRBJ2-3 | TRBD2 | - | TRBV9 | CASSVGTSGSTDTQYF | TGTGCCAGCAGCGTAGGGACTAGCGGGAGCACAGATACGCAGTATTTT
TRBJ2-4 | TRBD1 | once | TRBV13 | CASSHGTDSKNIQYF | TGTGCCAGCAGCCATGGGACAGACTCCAAAAACATTCAGTACTTC